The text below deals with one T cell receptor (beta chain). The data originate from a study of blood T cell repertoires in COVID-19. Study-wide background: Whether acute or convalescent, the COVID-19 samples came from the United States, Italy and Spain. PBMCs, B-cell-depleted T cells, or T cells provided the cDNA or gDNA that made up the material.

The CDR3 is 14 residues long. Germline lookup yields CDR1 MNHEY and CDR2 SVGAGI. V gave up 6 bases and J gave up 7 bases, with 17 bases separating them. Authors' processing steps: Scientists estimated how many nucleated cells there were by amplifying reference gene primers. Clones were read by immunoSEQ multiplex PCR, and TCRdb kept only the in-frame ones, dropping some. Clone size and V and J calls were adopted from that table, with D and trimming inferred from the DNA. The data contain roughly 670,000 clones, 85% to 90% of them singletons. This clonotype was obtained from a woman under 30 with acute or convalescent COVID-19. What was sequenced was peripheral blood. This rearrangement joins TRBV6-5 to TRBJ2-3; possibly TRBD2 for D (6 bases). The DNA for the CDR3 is TGTGCCAGCAGCTACCAGACTAGTTCTAATACGCAGTATTTT. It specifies CASSYQTSSNTQYF.